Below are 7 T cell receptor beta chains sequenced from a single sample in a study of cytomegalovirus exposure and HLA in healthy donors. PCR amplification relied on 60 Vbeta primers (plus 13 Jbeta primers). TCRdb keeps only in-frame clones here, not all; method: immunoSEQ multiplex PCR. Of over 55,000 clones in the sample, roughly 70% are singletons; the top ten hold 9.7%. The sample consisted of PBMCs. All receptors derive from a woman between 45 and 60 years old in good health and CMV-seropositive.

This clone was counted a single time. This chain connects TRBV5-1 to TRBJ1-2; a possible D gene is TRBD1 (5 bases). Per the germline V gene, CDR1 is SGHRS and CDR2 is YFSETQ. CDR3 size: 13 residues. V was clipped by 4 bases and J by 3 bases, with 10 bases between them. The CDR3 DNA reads TGCGCCAGCAGCCCCGCACAGGACTATGGCTACACCTTC. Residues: CASSPAQDYGYTF.

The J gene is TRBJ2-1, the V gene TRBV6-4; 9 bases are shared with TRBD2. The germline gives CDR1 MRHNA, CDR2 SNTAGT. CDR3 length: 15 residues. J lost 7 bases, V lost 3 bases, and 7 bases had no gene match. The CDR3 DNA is TGTGCCAGCAGTGATACCGGACTAGCGAGGAATGAGCAGTTCTTC. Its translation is CASSDTGLARNEQFF.

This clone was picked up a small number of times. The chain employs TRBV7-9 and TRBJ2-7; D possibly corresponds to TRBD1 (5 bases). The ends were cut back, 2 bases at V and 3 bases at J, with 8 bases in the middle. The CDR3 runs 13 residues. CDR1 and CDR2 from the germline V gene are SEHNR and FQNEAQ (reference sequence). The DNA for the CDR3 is TGTGCCAGCAGCTTACCTACAGGCTACGAGCAGTACTTC. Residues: CASSLPTGYEQYF.

CDR3 protein: CATSRQGGKAGANVLTF. CDR3 in DNA: TGTGCCACCAGCAGACAGGGAGGAAAGGCTGGGGCCAACGTCCTGACTTTC. The rearrangement uses TRBV15 and TRBJ2-6, with TRBD2 as a possible D gene (6 bases). Looked up from germline, CDR1 is LNHNV and CDR2 is YYDKDF (reference sequence). There are 17 residues in the CDR3. V was pared by 2 bases and J by 2 bases, with 13 bases between.

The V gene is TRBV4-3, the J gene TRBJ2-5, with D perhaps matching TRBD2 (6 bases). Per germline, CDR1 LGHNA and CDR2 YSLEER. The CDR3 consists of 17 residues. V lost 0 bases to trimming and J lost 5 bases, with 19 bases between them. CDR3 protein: CASSQEPAGRGRETQYF. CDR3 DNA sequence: TGCGCCAGCAGCCAAGAACCAGCGGGCCGCGGCAGGGAGACCCAGTACTTC.

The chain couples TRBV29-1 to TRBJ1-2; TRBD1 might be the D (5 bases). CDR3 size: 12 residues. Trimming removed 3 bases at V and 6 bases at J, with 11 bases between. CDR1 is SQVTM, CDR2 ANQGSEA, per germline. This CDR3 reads CSVDAGQHGYTF. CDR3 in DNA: TGCAGCGTTGACGCAGGGCAGCATGGCTACACCTTC.

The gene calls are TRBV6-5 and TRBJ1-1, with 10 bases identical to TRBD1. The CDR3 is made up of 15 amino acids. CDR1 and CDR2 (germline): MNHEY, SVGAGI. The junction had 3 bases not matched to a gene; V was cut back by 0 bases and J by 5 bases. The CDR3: CASSYSTGGETEAFF. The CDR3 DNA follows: TGTGCCAGCAGTTACTCGACAGGGGGCGAAACTGAAGCTTTCTTT.